This TCR beta chain was profiled in a study of cytomegalovirus exposure and HLA in healthy donors. Overall study results and limits: The study listed roughly 160 cytomegalovirus-associated TCR beta chains. Analysis was performed later, and it showed HLA-associated TCR beta chains to be more clonally expanded than equally common others. Apparent HLA restriction characterized most CMV-associated TCR beta chains in a later analysis. V segments that were indistinguishable, TRBV6-2 and TRBV6-3 among them, were omitted from analysis.

Deletions cut 0 bases from V and 3 bases from J, with 5 bases between. Germline lookup yields CDR1 LNHNV and CDR2 YYDKDF (reference sequence). The CDR3 runs to 14 residues. The PCR was carried out with 60 Vbeta primers and 13 Jbeta primers. The table came from immunoSEQ multiplex PCR; TCRdb's copy has only in-frame clones and leaves some out. The sample has more than 150,000 clones, approximately 85% seen once. As to this clone: The antigen remains unidentified.

This chain connects TRBV15 to TRBJ1-4; D is uncertain. The TCR comes from a man between 18 and 29 years old in good health and CMV-seropositive. The sample taken for sequencing was PBMCs. The CDR3 region has the DNA TGTGCCACCAGCAGAGATTCAGCTAATGAAAAACTGTTTTTT. As protein: CATSRDSANEKLFF.